These 8 T cell receptor beta chains share one sample of origin, sequenced in a study of blood T cell repertoires in COVID-19. TCRdb keeps only in-frame clones here, not all; method: immunoSEQ multiplex PCR. The profile shows approximately 210,000 clones, roughly 81% of them singletons. Sequencing was performed on peripheral blood. These receptors were collected from a woman between 65 and 79 years old with active or convalescent COVID-19.

V gene TRBV4-2 combines with J gene TRBJ2-7; D may be TRBD1 (6 bases). The V gene lost 0 bases and the J gene lost 1 base, with 19 bases spanning the gap. The CDR3 runs to 18 residues. Germline V gene lookup returns CDR1 LGHNA and CDR2 YNFKEQ. The CDR3 bases are TGTGCCAGCAGCCAAGATGGTTCTACAGGGCCCAATTCCTACGAGCAGTACTTC. This encodes CASSQDGSTGPNSYEQYF.

This clone turned up a few times. This chain joins TRBV3-1 (or the pseudogene TRBV3-2) and TRBJ2-3, with D possibly TRBD2 on 6 matching bases. The CDR3 runs 14 residues. The germline V and J ends were trimmed by 4 bases and 6 bases, with 14 bases remaining between them. Looked up from germline, CDR1 is LGHDT and CDR2 is YNNKEL (reference sequence). CDR3 DNA sequence: TGTGCCAGCAGCCGAGGAGGCGGGGCGGATACGCAGTATTTT. This encodes CASSRGGGADTQYF.

The DNA of the CDR3 is TGCGCCAGCAGCTTATGGCAGGATGTAAAAACTGAAGCTTTCTTT. Translated: CASSLWQDVKTEAFF. The chain couples TRBV5-1 to TRBJ1-1; D not certain. Trimming removed 2 bases at V and 5 bases at J, with 16 bases between. This CDR3 is built from 15 residues. The V gene's germline CDR1 is SGHRS and CDR2 YFSETQ.

The J gene is TRBJ2-1, the V gene TRBV3-1 (or the pseudogene TRBV3-2); TRBD2 matches 13 bases. CDR3 length: 16 residues. With 3 bases clipped from V and 9 bases from J, the junction kept 8 bases outside the gene matches. The germline gives CDR1 LGHDT, CDR2 YNNKEL (reference sequence). The CDR3 spells CASSHGTSGRASEQFF. As DNA, the CDR3 is TGTGCCAGCAGCCATGGAACTAGCGGGAGGGCCAGTGAGCAGTTCTTC.

This clone was seen a few times. The chain joins TRBV11-1 to TRBJ2-7; 7 positions match TRBD1. The junction had 2 bases not matched to a gene; V was cut back by 4 bases and J by 5 bases. The CDR3 is 12 residues long. From germline, CDR1 is SGHAT and CDR2 FQDESV (reference sequence). The CDR3 is CASSSDRDEQYF. CDR3 DNA sequence: TGTGCCAGCAGCTCCGACAGGGACGAGCAGTACTTC.

This CDR3 is CASSEVLPTSVSYNEQFF. The DNA of the CDR3 is TGTGCCAGCAGTGAAGTCCTCCCGACTAGCGTATCCTACAATGAGCAGTTCTTC. This chain connects TRBV6-1 to TRBJ2-1, with 8 bases matching TRBD2. From germline, CDR1 is MNHNS and CDR2 SASEGT. This CDR3 spans 18 amino acids. After removal of 1 base from V and 1 base from J, the junction contained 9 bases not matched to a gene.

The rearrangement joins TRBV5-6 to TRBJ1-1, with 8 bases identical to TRBD1. The CDR3 is 16 amino acids. The V segment lost 4 bases and the J segment 0 bases; nucleotides outside the gene matches: 8. Germline values: CDR1 SGHDT, CDR2 YYEEEE. CDR3 sequence (DNA): TGTGCCAGCAGCCGACGACAGGGGCCCGTGAACACTGAAGCTTTCTTT. It translates to CASSRRQGPVNTEAFF.

V is TRBV12-3 or TRBV12-4 and J is TRBJ2-3; D is unclear. Trimming left V 6 bases short and J 5 bases short, with 6 bases between. CDR3 length: 11 amino acids. This chain's CDR3 is CASSLLDTQYF. The CDR3 DNA follows: TGTGCCAGCAGCCTCCTAGATACGCAGTATTTT.